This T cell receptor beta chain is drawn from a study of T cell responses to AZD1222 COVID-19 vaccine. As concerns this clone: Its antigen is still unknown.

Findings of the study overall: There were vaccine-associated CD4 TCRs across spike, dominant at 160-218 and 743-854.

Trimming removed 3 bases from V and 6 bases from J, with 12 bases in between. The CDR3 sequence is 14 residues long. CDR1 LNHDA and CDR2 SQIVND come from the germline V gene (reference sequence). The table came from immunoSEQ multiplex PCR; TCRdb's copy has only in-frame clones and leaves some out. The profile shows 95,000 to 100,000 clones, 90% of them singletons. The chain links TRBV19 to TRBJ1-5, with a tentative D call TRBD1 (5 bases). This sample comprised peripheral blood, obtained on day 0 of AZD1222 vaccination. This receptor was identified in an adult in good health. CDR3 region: CASSMQGRAQPQHF. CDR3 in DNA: TGTGCCAGTAGTATGCAGGGTCGTGCTCAGCCCCAGCATTTT. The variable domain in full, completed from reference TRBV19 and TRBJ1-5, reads DGGITQSPKYLFRKEGQNVTLSCEQNLNHDAMYWYRQDPGQGLRLIYYSQIVNDFQKGDIAEGYSVSREKKESFPLTVTSAQKNPTAFYLCASSMQGRAQPQHFGDGTRLSIL.